This T cell receptor (beta chain) was observed in a study of cytomegalovirus exposure and HLA in healthy donors. Broader study findings: An ancestry cluster, one associated with Asian ancestry, reportedly showed fewer N-insertions than the approximately 700-donor mean in a later analysis. Near-uniform donor sequencing depth was presumed by presence/absence analyses.

This CDR3 has 15 amino acids. Germline assignment: CDR1 KGHSH and CDR2 LQKENI. V was pared by 4 bases and J by 2 bases, with 6 bases of the junction left unmatched. With regard to this clone: Its cognate antigen is unknown.

As for the donors, each was a healthy bone marrow donor. PCR primers comprised 60 Vbeta and 13 Jbeta primers. Profiling relied on immunoSEQ multiplex PCR, and the TCRdb table lists in-frame clones only, not all of them. The table shows 150,000 or so clones, with about 75% occurring only once. The sequence derives from a man aged 18 to 30 in good health and CMV-seropositive. Source material: PBMCs. The chain couples TRBV18 to TRBJ2-7, with TRBD2 identical over 9 bases. CDR3 DNA sequence: TGTGCCAGCTCACAGGGACTAGCAGGTCCCTACGAGCAGTACTTC. This gives the protein CASSQGLAGPYEQYF.